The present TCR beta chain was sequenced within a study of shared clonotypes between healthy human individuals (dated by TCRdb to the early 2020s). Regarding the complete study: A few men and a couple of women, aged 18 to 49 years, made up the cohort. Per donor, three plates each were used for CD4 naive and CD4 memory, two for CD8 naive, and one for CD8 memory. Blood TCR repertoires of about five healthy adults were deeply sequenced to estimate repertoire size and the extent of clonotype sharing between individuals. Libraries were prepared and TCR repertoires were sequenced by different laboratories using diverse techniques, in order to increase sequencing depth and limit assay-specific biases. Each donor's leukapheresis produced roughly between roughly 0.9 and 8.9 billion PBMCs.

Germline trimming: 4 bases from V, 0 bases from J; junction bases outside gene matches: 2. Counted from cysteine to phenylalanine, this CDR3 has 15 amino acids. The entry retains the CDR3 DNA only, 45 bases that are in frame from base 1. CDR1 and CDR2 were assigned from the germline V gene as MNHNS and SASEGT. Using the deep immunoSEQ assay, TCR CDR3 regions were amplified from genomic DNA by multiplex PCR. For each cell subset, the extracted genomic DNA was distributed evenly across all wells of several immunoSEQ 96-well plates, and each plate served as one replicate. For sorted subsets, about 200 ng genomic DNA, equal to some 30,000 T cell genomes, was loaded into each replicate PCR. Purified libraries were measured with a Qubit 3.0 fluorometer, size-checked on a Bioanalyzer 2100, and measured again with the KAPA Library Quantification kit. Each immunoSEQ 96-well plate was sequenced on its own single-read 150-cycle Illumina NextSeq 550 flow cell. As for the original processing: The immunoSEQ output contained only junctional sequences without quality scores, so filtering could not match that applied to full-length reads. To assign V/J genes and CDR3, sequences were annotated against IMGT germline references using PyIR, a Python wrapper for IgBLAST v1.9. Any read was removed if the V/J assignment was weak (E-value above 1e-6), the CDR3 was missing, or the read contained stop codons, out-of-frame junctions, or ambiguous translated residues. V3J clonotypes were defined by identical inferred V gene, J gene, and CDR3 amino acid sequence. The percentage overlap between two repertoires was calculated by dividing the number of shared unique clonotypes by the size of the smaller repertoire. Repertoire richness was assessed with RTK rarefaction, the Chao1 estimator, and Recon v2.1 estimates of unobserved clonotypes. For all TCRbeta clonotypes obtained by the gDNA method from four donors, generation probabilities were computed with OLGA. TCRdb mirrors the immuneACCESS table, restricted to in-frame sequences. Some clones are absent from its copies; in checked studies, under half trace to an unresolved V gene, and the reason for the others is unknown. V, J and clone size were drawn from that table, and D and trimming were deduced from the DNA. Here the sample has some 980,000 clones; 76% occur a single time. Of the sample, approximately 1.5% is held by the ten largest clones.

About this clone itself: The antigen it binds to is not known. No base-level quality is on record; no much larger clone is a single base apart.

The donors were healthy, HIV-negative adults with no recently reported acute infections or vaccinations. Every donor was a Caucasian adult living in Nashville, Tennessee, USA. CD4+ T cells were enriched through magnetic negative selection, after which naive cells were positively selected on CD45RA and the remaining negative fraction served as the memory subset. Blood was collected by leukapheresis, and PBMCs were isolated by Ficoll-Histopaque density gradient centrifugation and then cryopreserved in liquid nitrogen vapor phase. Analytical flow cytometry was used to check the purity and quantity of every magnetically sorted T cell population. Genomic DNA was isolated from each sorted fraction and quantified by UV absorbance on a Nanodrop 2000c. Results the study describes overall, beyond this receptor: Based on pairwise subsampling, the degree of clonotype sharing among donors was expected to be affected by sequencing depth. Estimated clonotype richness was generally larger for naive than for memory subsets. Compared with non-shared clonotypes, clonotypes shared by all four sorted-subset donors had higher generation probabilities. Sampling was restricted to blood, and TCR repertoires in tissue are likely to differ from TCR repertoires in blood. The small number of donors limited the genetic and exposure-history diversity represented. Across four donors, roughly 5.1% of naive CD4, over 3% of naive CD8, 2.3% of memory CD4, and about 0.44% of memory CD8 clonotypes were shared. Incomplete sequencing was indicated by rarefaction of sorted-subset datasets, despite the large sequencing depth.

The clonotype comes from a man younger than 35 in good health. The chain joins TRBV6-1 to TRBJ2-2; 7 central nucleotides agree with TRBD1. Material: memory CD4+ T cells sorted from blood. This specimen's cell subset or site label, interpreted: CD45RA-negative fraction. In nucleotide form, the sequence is TGTGCCAGCAGTGTAGGGGGCCCGAACACCGGGGAGCTGTTTTTT. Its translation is CASSVGGPNTGELFF.